The clone carrying this T cell receptor (beta chain) was recorded many times. Its antigen is unknown. The data originate from a study of breast tumors, draining lymph nodes, adjacent tissues. Study-level findings and limits: Compared with lymph nodes, tumors were less diverse; compared with nontumor tissue, more. That most tumor T cells come from lymph nodes remained unproven. Tumor and nontumor repertoires were significantly more similar in luminal-like than in basal-like breast cancer.

TCRdb independently ran MiXCR on the multiplex PCR reads; one entry per CDR3 protein. This sample carries under 20,000 distinct CDR3 sequences, around two fifths of them seen once, and the ten largest clones take approximately 21%. This CDR3 region has 14 residues. Trimming pared 6 bases from V and 1 base from J, leaving 11 bases between. Germline CDR1 reads SNHLY; CDR2 reads FYNNEI. The receptor was derived from a female donor with breast cancer. Some clones in this sample may be carry-over from other donors' samples. The sample comprised breast tumor tissue. The chain links TRBV2 to TRBJ2-3; D may match TRBD1 or TRBD2 (7 bases each). CDR3 in amino acids: CASRQGRGTDTQYF. The CDR3 DNA reads TGTGCCAGCAGACAGGGGAGGGGCACAGATACGCAGTATTTT. Full variable domain (remainder filled in from reference TRBV2 and TRBJ2-3): EPEVTQTPSHQVTQMGQEVILRCVPISNHLYFYWYRQILGQKVEFLVSFYNNEISEKSEIFDDQFSVERPDGSNFTLKIRSTKLEDSAMYFCASRQGRGTDTQYFGPGTRLTVL.